This is a list of T cell receptor beta chains from one sample in a study of CD8+CD57+ T cells in acquired aplastic anemia. TCRdb reprocessed the reads with MiXCR, giving one entry per CDR3 protein. The sample carries approximately 190,000 distinct CDR3 sequences, just under 50% recorded once. The sample was sorted CD4+, CD8+, or CD8+CD57+ T cells (not recorded which) from PBMCs. The receptors come from a human donor with aplastic anemia. Both conserved end residues are part of each CDR3. The D gene is left open where the match is weak. The size of a clone is reported for some rows only, either as once, few or many, or as a class for expanded clones.

cdr3_nt cdr3_aa v_call d_call cdr3_length j_call clone_size
TGTGCCAGCAGTTCGCGTGGGACAGGGAAGATGAACACTGAAGCTTTCTTT CASSSRGTGKMNTEAFF TRBV10-3 TRBD1 17 TRBJ1-1 few
TGTGCCTGGAGTGCGCAGGCCACCTACGAGCAGTACTTC CAWSAQATYEQYF TRBV30 . 13 TRBJ2-7 few
TGTGCCAGCAGACAGGGCGCGGGTATTTCACCCCTCCACTTT CASRQGAGISPLHF TRBV5-4 . 14 TRBJ1-6 few
TGTGCCACCAGCAGTTTACCGTACGAGCAGTACTTC CATSSLPYEQYF TRBV15 . 12 TRBJ2-7 many
TGTGCCATCAGCCGTAGGACAGGGGGTTCGGCAGATACGCAGTATTTT CAISRRTGGSADTQYF TRBV10-3 TRBD1 16 TRBJ2-3 many
TGTGCCAGTAGTATACGACTAGCGGGAGGGTACGAGCAGTACTTC CASSIRLAGGYEQYF TRBV19 TRBD2 15 TRBJ2-7 .
TGTGCCATCAGTGAGGGGACAGCTAGGCGTGAAAAACTGTTTTTT CAISEGTARREKLFF TRBV10-3 TRBD1 15 TRBJ1-4 few
TGTGCCAGCAGTTTAGGACTAGCGCGAACCTACGAGCAGTACTTC CASSLGLARTYEQYF TRBV27 TRBD2 15 TRBJ2-7 many
TGTGCCAGCAGCCAGGGACAGGGAGGCTACACCTTC CASSQGQGGYTF TRBV7-3 TRBD1 12 TRBJ1-2 many
TGCGCCAGCAGATGGACCGTGGAAGAGACCCAGTACTTC CASRWTVEETQYF TRBV5-1 . 13 TRBJ2-5 many
TGCAGTGCCTCCGAGTCCACTAGCCGGGAGACCCAGTACTTC CSASESTSRETQYF TRBV20-1 . 14 TRBJ2-5 many